Listed below are T cell receptor beta chains from one sample, sequenced in a study of T cells after yellow fever vaccination. TCRdb passed the 5' RACE reads through MiXCR, listing each CDR3 protein once. The top ten clones hold approximately 16% of a sample with some 400,000 distinct CDR3 sequences, 6.2% of them seen once. The sample was PBMCs, taken 5 days after the yellow fever booster vaccination. These receptors were taken from a man aged 25-40 years who received the YFV17D yellow fever vaccine. The CDR3 runs from the conserved cysteine through the conserved F or W. D genes are given only for firm matches. Where a row states a size, it is once, few, many or the class of an expanded clone; other rows omit it.

CDR3nt,CDR3aa,abundance,v_gene,d_gene,j_gene
TGCTGTGCTAGAGATTCCCCGGACCCCTACTCCTACGAGCAGTACTTC,CCARDSPDPYSYEQYF,.,TRBV20-1,.,TRBJ2-7
TGCGCCAGCACCTGGACATTCAGGGGATACGAGCAGTACTTC,CASTWTFRGYEQYF,few,TRBV5-1,.,TRBJ2-7
TGTGCCAGCAGCTACAGCGGAAGAGGTTACAATGAGCAGTTCTTC,CASSYSGRGYNEQFF,many,TRBV5-6,.,TRBJ2-1
TGCGCCAGCAGCCCCAGACCCCTTGGGGGCACAGATACGCAGTATTTT,CASSPRPLGGTDTQYF,many,TRBV5-1,.,TRBJ2-3
TGTGCCAGCTCACCGCTCACTTCGGGTGAGCAGTTCTTC,CASSPLTSGEQFF,few,TRBV18,.,TRBJ2-1
TGTGCCAGCAGTGTGCAGGACAGGGCCCTCACCGGGGAGCTGTTTTTT,CASSVQDRALTGELFF,many,TRBV2,TRBD1,TRBJ2-2
TGTGCCTGGAGTGTATTAGCGACCGCGAACACCGGGGAGCTGTTTTTT,CAWSVLATANTGELFF,many,TRBV30,.,TRBJ2-2
TGTGCCAGCAGTGAAGTGCAGGGGGCCACTGAAGCTTTCTTT,CASSEVQGATEAFF,.,TRBV2,TRBD1,TRBJ1-1
TGTGCCAGCAGCTTGGATCTGGGAGGGCCCAACGAGCAGTACTTC,CASSLDLGGPNEQYF,few,TRBV5-4,TRBD2,TRBJ2-7
TGTGCCAGCAGCCTTCAAGGGGGAGATCACTACGAGCAGTACTTC,CASSLQGGDHYEQYF,many,TRBV3-1,.,TRBJ2-7
TGTGCCAGTCAAATGAACACTGAAGCTTTCTTT,CASQMNTEAFF,few,TRBV7-9,.,TRBJ1-1
TGTGCCAGCAGCTTGACAGGTCGTCAGCCCCAGCATTTT,CASSLTGRQPQHF,.,TRBV7-2,.,TRBJ1-5
TGTGCCAGCGAATCTGGGACCGGGGAGCTGTTTTTT,CASESGTGELFF,few,TRBV28,.,TRBJ2-2
TGTGCCAGCACCCGGGGGAGCTCCTACAATGAGCAGTTCTTC,CASTRGSSYNEQFF,.,TRBV12-3/TRBV12-4,.,TRBJ2-1
TGTGCCAGCAGCAAGCAACTAGCGGGAGGAAACTACAATGAGCAGTTCTTC,CASSKQLAGGNYNEQFF,.,TRBV28,TRBD2,TRBJ2-1
TGCGCCAGCAGCCCGGGACAAGCTGATTACGAGCAGTACTTC,CASSPGQADYEQYF,many,TRBV4-3,.,TRBJ2-7
TGTGCCAGCACCGCGGGGCCAGAGACCCAGTACTTC,CASTAGPETQYF,many,TRBV12-3/TRBV12-4,.,TRBJ2-5
TGTGCCAGCTCACCAGATTCTGGGGCCAACGTCCTGACTTTC,CASSPDSGANVLTF,many,TRBV18,.,TRBJ2-6
TGCGCCAGCAGCCCAGGACCGGGAAGGACAGATACGCAGTATTTT,CASSPGPGRTDTQYF,few,TRBV5-1,.,TRBJ2-3
TGTGCCAGCAGTTCGGGGGACAGGGCATACGAGCAGTACTTC,CASSSGDRAYEQYF,.,TRBV6-5,TRBD1,TRBJ2-7
TGTGCCAGCAGCCATCCGGGACAGTCCTACGAGCAGTACTTC,CASSHPGQSYEQYF,many,TRBV5-5,TRBD1,TRBJ2-7
TGTGCCAGCAGTAGAGTTTTGGAGACCCAGTACTTC,CASSRVLETQYF,many,TRBV6-6,.,TRBJ2-5
TGTGCCATCAGTGAGAACCAAGGGGATGAGCAGTTCTTC,CAISENQGDEQFF,few,TRBV10-3,.,TRBJ2-1
TGTGCCAGCAGAGCCCGGAGGACTAGCGGGAGGACAGATACGCAGTATTTT,CASRARRTSGRTDTQYF,few,TRBV6-2/TRBV6-3,TRBD2,TRBJ2-3
TGCGCCAGCAGCCCCTCGTCCGAGACCCAGTACTTC,CASSPSSETQYF,few,TRBV5-1,.,TRBJ2-5
TGTGCCAGCAGCTCGGCGGCCAATCGGATTAGTCCCCTCCACTTT,CASSSAANRISPLHF,few,TRBV7-9,.,TRBJ1-6
TGTGCCAGCAGCTTAGACGGGACCCGCAATCAGCCCCAGCATTTT,CASSLDGTRNQPQHF,many,TRBV7-2,.,TRBJ1-5
TGCAGTGCTTATTATGTGCCACTCTGGGGGGTAGGCAATGAGCAGTTCTTC,CSAYYVPLWGVGNEQFF,.,TRBV20-1,.,TRBJ2-1
TGTGCCAGCAGCTTAGTAGGGACAGGGCAAGATACGCAGTATTTT,CASSLVGTGQDTQYF,many,TRBV11-2,TRBD1,TRBJ2-3
TGTGCCAGCTCACTGAACGGTCAGCCCCAGCATTTT,CASSLNGQPQHF,.,TRBV18,.,TRBJ1-5
TGTGCCAGCAGTTTATTACGGGGACAGGGGTCGGCCGGGGAGCTGTTTTTT,CASSLLRGQGSAGELFF,many,TRBV28,TRBD1,TRBJ2-2
TGTGCCAGCAGCCCCCAGCGGGGAGATACGCAGTATTTT,CASSPQRGDTQYF,many,TRBV7-2,TRBD2,TRBJ2-3
TGTGCCAGTAGCACAGGGGGAGTACCCGGGGAGCTGTTTTTT,CASSTGGVPGELFF,few,TRBV19,TRBD1,TRBJ2-2